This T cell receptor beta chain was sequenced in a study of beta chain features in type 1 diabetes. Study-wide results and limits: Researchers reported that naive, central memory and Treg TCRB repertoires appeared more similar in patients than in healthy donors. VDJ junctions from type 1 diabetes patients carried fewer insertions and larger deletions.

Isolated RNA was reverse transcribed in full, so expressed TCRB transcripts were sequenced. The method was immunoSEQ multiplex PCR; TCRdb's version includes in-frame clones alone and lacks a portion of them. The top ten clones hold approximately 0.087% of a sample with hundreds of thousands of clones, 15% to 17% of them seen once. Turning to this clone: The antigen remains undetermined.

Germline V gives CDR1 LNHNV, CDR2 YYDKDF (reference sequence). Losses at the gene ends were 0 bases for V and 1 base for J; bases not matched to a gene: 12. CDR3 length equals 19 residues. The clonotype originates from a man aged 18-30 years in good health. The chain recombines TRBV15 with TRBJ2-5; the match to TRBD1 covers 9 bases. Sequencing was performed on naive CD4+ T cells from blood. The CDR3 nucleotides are TGTGCCACCAGCAGAGATCACGGGACAGGGAGGGTTAGCCAAGAGACCCAGTACTTC. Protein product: CATSRDHGTGRVSQETQYF.